Described below is a single TCR beta chain sequence and its context. It lacks a known antigen. No quality values exist for individual bases; no much larger clone is one base distant. The sample's treatment or condition, from its label and the paper: live attenuated yellow fever vaccine strain. At every blood-draw timepoint, two biological replicates of bulk PBMCs were collected. A standard Ficoll-Paque protocol was used to isolate PBMCs from peripheral blood. TriZol was used to extract RNA from bulk PBMCs, from CD4 and CD8 fractions, and from dextramer-positive and dextramer-negative fractions. This sample is drawn from a study of T cells after yellow fever vaccination (dated by TCRdb to 2018 to 2020). Background on the whole study: The SMART-Seq v4 Ultra Low Input RNA kit was used to prepare libraries from fractions with low cell numbers. To track T-cell clones before and after primary and booster YFV17D yellow fever vaccination, bulk TCR alpha and beta repertoires were sequenced longitudinally. Two healthy male donors, one aged 18 to 29 and one aged 30 to 40 years, made up the cohort. Blood was drawn at multiple timepoints before and after primary and secondary immunization, with bulk PBMC replicates and cell subsets isolated.

Results the study describes overall, beyond this receptor: The secondary T-cell response was weaker than the primary response but faster, peaking on day 5 instead of day 15. Because only a couple of donors were included in the study, the extent to which the findings can be generalized is limited. After the booster, most clones that had expanded after primary vaccination were detected again (approximately 96% of CD4 and 88% of CD8), suggesting broad maintenance of memory. A small share of clonotypes was detected in both CD4 and CD8 compartments, with the overlap likely arising from convergent recombination. Computational filtering was required because FACS-sorted repertoires could contain abundant contaminating clonotypes from the bulk population.

TCR cDNA was synthesized by 5'RACE template switching, through which a universal primer site and unique molecular identifiers were introduced. Priming of cDNA synthesis was performed from both the TCR alpha and TCR beta constant segments. Library amplification involved two PCR steps, and the second step added sample barcodes and sequencing adapters. Libraries were sequenced on Illumina HiSeq 2500 (2x100 bp) or NovaSeq (2x150 bp). Per the original workflow: Reads were demultiplexed and collapsed into UMI consensus sequences with MIGEC, and V(D)J alignment was performed with MiXCR. Clonotypes responding to the vaccine were identified with edgeR on replicate PBMC samples, with the criteria of FDR below 0.01 and a log2 fold change above 5 up to day 15. Bulk clonotypes were assigned CD4 or CD8 identity according to which sequenced CD4 or CD8 repertoire held them at higher abundance. Starting from the raw public reads, TCRdb applied fastp trimming at Q25, assembled clones with MiXCR and retained in-frame beta chains. Each entry merges the rows of one CDR3 protein and shows their most common DNA and genes. TCRdb, not the authors, supplied the V and J calls. Recorded for this sample are hundreds of thousands of distinct CDR3 sequences; roughly an eighth of them occurred a single time. Together, the top ten hold 15% of the sample.

According to the germline V gene (reference sequence), CDR1 reads SGHNT and CDR2 reads YYREEE. V drops 1 base and J drops 0 bases, leaving 8 bases in between. From the cysteine up to the phenylalanine, the CDR3 has a length of 14 residues. Only CDR3 DNA is held: 42 bases, read in frame from base 1. The starting material was PBMCs, obtained on the day of the yellow fever booster vaccination. This chain is built from TRBV5-4 and TRBJ2-7, with the identity of the D gene unclear. This sequence originates from a man aged 25 to 40 who received the YFV17D yellow fever vaccine. The nucleotides are TGTGCCAGCAGCTTGTCTGCCTTCTCCTACGAGCAGTACTTC. This gives the protein CASSLSAFSYEQYF.